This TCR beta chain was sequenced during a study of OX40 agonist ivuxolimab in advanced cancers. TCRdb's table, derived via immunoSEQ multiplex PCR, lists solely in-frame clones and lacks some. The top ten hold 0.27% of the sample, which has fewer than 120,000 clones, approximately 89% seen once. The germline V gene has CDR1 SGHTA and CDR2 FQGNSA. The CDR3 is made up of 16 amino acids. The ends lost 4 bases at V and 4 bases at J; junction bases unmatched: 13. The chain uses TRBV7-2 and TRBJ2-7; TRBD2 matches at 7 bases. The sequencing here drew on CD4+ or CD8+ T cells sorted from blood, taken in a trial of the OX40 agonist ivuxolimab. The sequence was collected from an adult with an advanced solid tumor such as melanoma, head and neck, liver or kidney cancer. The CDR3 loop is CASSSSGHKGGYEQYF. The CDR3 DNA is TGTGCCAGCAGCTCGTCGGGGCATAAGGGAGGGTACGAGCAGTACTTC.